This paragraph covers one T cell receptor beta chain sequence. Sequencing was performed with immunoSEQ multiplex PCR; in TCRdb, only in-frame clones are kept and a portion is missing. The profile covers hundreds of thousands of clones, with about 87% appearing a single time and less than 2.5% taken by the ten largest. This sample is drawn from a study of blood T cell repertoires in COVID-19. Across the whole study: Recovered participants had two consecutive negative NP/OP PCR tests, healthcare professional clearance, or symptom resolution. The samples span acute and convalescent COVID-19 from the United States, Italy and Spain.

The junction had 7 bases not matched to a gene; V was cut back by 8 bases and J by 0 bases. The CDR3 extends over 16 amino acids. The germline CDR1 and CDR2 sequences are MDHEN and SYDVKM. Sequencing input: PBMCs or T cells enriched from blood (not recorded which). V is TRBV28 and J is TRBJ2-1; TRBD2 agrees at 10 bases. This clonotype was sampled from a man aged 35-49 years in a cohort exposed to, infected with or recovered from COVID-19 (not recorded which). The CDR3 sequence: CASGLAGVASYNEQFF. The CDR3 DNA sequence: TGTGCCAGCGGTCTAGCGGGAGTAGCCTCCTACAATGAGCAGTTCTTC.